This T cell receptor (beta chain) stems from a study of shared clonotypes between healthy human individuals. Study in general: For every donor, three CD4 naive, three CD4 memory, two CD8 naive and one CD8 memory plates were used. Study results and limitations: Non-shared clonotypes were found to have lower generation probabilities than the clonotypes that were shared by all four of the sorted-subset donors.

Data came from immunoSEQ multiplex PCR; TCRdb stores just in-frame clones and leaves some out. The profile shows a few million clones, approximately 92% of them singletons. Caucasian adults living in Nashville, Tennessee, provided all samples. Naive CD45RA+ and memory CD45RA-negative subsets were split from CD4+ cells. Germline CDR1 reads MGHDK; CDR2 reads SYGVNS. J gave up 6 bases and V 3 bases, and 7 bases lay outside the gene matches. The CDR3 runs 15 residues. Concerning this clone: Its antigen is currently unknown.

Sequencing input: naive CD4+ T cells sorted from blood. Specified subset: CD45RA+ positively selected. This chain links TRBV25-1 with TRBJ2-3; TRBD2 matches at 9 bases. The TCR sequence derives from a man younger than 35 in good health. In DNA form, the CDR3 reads TGTGCCAGCAGTGACATAGCGGGGGCCGCGGATACGCAGTATTTT. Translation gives CASSDIAGAADTQYF. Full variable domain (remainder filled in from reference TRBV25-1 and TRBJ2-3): EADIYQTPRYLVIGTGKKITLECSQTMGHDKMYWYQQDPGMELHLIHYSYGVNSTEKGDLSSESTVSRIRTEHFPLTLESARPSHTSQYLCASSDIAGAADTQYFGPGTRLTVL.